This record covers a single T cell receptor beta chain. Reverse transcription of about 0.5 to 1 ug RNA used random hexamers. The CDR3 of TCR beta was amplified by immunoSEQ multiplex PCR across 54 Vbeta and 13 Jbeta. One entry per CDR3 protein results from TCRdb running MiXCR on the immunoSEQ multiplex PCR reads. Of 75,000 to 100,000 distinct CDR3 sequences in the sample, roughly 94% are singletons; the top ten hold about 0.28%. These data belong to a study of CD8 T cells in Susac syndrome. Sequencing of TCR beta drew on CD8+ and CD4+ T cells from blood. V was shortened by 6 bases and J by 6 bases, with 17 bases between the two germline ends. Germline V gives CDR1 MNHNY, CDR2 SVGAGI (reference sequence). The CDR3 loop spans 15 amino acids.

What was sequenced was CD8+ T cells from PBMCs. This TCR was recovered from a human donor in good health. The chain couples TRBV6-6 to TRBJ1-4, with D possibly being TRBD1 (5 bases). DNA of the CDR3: TGTGCCAGCAGCCCTATGAGGCGAGGGGATGAAAAACTGTTTTTT. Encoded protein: CASSPMRRGDEKLFF.